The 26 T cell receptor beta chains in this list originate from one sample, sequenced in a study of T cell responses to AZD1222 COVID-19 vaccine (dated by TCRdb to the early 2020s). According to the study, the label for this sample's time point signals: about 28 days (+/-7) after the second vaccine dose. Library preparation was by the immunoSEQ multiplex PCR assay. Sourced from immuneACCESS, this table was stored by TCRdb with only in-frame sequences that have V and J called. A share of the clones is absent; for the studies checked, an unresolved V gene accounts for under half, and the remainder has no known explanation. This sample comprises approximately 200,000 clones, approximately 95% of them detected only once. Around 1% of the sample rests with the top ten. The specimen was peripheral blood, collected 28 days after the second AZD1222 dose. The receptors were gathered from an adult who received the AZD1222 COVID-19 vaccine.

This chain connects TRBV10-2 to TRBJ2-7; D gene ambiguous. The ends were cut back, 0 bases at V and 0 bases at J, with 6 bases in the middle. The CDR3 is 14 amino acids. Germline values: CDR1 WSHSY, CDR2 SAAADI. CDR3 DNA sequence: TGCGCCAGCAGTGAGTCGAGGATCTCCTACGAGCAGTACTTC. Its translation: CASSESRISYEQYF.

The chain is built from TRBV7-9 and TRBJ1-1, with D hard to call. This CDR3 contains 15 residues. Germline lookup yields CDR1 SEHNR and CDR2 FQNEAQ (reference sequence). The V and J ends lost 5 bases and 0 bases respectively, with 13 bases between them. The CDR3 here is CASSPRTVLNTEAFF. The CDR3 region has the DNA TGTGCCAGCAGCCCCAGGACGGTCTTGAACACTGAAGCTTTCTTT.

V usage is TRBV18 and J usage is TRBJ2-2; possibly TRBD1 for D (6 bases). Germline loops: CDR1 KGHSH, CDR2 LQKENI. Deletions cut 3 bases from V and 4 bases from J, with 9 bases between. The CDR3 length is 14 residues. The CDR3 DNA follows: TGTGCCAGCTCACCTCCAGGGGTCACCGGGGAGCTGTTTTTT. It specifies CASSPPGVTGELFF.

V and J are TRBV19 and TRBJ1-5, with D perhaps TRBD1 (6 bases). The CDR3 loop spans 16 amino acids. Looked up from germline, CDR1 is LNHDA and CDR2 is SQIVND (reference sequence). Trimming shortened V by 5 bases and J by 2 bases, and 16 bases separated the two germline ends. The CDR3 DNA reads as TGTGCCAGTAGTCCGTACAGGGTTAATGGCAATCAGCCCCAGCATTTT. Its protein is CASSPYRVNGNQPQHF.

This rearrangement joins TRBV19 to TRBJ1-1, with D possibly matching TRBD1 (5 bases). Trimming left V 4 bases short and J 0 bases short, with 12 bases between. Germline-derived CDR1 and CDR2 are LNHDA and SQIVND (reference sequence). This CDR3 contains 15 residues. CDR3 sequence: CASSNQGGVNTEAFF. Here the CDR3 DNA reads TGTGCCAGTAGTAACCAGGGAGGGGTGAACACTGAAGCTTTCTTT.

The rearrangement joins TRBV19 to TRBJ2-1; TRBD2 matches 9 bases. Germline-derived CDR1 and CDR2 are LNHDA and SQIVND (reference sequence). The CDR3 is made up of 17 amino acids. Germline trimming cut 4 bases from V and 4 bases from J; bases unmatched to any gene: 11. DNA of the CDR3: TGTGCCAGTAGTACTGCCGTTCTAGCGGGGATATACAATGAGCAGTTCTTC. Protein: CASSTAVLAGIYNEQFF.

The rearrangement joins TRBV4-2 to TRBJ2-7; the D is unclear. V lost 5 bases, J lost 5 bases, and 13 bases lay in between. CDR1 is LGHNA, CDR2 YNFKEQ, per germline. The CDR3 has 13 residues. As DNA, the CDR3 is TGTGCCAGCAGCGCCCTCGGACGGGACGAGCAGTACTTC. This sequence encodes CASSALGRDEQYF.

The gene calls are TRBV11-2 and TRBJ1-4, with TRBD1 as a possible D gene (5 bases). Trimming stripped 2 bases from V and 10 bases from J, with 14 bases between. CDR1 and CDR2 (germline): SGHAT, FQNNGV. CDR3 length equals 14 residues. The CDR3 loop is CASSLQTQGSKLFF. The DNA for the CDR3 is TGTGCCAGCAGCTTACAAACGCAGGGCTCAAAACTGTTTTTT.

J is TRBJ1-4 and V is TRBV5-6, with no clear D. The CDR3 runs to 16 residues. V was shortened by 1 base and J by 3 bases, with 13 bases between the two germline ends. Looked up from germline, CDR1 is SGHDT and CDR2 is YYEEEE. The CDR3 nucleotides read TGTGCCAGCAGCTTGAGAGTCTGGGGTGCTAATGAAAAACTGTTTTTT. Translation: CASSLRVWGANEKLFF.

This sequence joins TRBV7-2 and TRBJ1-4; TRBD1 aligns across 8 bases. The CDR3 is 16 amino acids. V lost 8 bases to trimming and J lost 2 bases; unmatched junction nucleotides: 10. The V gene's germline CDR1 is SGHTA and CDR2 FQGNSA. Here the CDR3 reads CASSGQVKKTNEKLFF. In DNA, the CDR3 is TGTGCCAGCTCGGGACAGGTTAAGAAGACTAATGAAAAACTGTTTTTT.

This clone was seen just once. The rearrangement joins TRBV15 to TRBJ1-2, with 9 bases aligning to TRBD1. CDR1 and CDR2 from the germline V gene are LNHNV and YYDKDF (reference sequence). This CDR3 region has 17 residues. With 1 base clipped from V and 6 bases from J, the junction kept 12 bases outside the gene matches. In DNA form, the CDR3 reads TGTGCCACCAGCAGAGGCTTACCCGGACAGGGGAAGGATGGCTACACCTTC. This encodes CATSRGLPGQGKDGYTF.

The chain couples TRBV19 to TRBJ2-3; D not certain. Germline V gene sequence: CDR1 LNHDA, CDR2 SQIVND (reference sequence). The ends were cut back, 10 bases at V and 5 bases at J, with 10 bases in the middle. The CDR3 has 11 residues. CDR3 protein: CATSTGDTQYF. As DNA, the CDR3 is TGTGCCACCAGTACCGGAGATACGCAGTATTTT.

The CDR3 sequence is CASSQEGQGFDEQYF. Written as DNA, the CDR3 is TGTGCCAGCAGCCAAGAGGGACAGGGTTTTGACGAGCAGTACTTC. The V call is TRBV3-1 (or the pseudogene TRBV3-2), the J call TRBJ2-7; 9 bases align to TRBD1. Looked up from germline, CDR1 is LGHDT and CDR2 is YNNKEL (reference sequence). This CDR3 has 15 amino acids. V was clipped by 0 bases and J by 5 bases; unmatched bases: 5.

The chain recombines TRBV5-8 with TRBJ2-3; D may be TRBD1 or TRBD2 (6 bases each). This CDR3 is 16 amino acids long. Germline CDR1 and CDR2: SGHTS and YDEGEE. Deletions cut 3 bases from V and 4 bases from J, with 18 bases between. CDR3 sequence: CASSSEGGWVPDTQYF. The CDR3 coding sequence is TGTGCCAGCAGCTCTGAGGGGGGCTGGGTACCAGATACGCAGTATTTT.

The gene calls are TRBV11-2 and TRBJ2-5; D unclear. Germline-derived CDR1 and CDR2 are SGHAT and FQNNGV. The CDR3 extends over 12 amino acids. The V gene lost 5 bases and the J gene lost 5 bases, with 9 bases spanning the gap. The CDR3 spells CASSPLRETQYF. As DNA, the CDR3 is TGTGCCAGCAGCCCCTTAAGGGAGACCCAGTACTTC.

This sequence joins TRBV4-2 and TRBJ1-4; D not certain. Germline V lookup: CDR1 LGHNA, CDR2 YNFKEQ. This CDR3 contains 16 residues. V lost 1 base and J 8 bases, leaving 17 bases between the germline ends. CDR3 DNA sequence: TGTGCCAGCAGCCAAGGGGGTAGGAGGGAGATAGAAAAACTGTTTTTT. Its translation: CASSQGGRREIEKLFF.

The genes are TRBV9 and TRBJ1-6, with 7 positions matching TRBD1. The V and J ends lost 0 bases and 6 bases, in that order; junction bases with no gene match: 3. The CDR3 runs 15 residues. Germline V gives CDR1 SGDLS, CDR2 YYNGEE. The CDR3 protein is CASSVEGQINSPLHF. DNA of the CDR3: TGTGCCAGCAGCGTAGAGGGACAGATTAATTCACCCCTCCACTTT.

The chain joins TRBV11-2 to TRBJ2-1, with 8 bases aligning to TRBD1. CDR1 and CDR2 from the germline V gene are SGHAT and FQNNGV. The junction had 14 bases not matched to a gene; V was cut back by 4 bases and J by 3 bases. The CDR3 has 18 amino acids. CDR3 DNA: TGTGCCAGCAGCTCCCGCGCCTCGACAGGGGTTTTCTACAATGAGCAGTTCTTC. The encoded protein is CASSSRASTGVFYNEQFF.

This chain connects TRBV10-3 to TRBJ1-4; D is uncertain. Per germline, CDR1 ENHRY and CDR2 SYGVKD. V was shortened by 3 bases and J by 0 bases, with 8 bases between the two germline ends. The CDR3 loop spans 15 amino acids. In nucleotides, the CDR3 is TGTGCCATCAGTGACCCCCACTCAACTAATGAAAAACTGTTTTTT. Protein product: CAISDPHSTNEKLFF.

CDR3 amino acids: CASNGGNRNQPQHF. Here the CDR3 DNA reads TGTGCCAGCAATGGGGGAAATCGCAATCAGCCCCAGCATTTT. V usage is TRBV6-5 and J usage is TRBJ1-5; D might be TRBD1 (5 bases). Trimming pared 7 bases from V and 2 bases from J, leaving 12 bases between. The CDR3 covers 14 residues. The germline gives CDR1 MNHEY, CDR2 SVGAGI.

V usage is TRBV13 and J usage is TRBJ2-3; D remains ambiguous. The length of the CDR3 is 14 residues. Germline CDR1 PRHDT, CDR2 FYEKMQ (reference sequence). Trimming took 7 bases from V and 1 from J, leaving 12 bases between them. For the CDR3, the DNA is TGTGCCAGCACCTTGGTCAGCGGCACAGATACGCAGTATTTT. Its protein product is CASTLVSGTDTQYF.

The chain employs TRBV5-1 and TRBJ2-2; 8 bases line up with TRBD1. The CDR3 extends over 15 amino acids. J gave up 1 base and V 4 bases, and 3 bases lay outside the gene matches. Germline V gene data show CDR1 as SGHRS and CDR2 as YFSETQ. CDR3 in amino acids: CASSVTGGNTGELFF. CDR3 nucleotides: TGCGCCAGCAGCGTAACAGGGGGGAACACCGGGGAGCTGTTTTTT.

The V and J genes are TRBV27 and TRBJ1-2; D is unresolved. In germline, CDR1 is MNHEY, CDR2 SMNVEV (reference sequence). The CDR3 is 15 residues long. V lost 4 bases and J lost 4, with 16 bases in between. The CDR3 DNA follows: TGTGCCAGCAGTTACAAAGGGAGGGAACTCTATGGCTACACCTTC. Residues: CASSYKGRELYGYTF.

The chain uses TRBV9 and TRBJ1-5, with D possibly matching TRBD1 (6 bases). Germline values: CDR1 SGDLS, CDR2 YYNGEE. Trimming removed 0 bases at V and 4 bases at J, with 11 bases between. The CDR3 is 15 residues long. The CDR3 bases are TGTGCCAGCAGCGTAGCCGGGGACACAAATCAGCCCCAGCATTTT. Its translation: CASSVAGDTNQPQHF.

CDR3: CASSLRGDTEAFF. The CDR3 coding sequence is TGTGCCAGCAGTTTAAGGGGAGACACTGAAGCTTTCTTT. This rearrangement joins TRBV12-3 or TRBV12-4 to TRBJ1-1, with D possibly TRBD1 on 5 matching bases. Trimming pared 2 bases from V and 3 bases from J, leaving 7 bases between. The CDR3 extends over 13 amino acids.

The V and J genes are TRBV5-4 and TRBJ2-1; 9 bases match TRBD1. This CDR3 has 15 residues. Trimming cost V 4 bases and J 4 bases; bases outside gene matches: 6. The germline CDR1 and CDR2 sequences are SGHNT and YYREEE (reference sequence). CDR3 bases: TGTGCCAGCAGCGGGGGACAGGGCTTTTACAATGAGCAGTTCTTC. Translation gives CASSGGQGFYNEQFF.